This paragraph reports one T cell receptor (beta chain). These data belong to a study of blood T cell repertoires in COVID-19. Some clones are missing from TCRdb's copy, which holds only in-frame ones; the method was immunoSEQ multiplex PCR. In the table there are 200,000 to 250,000 clones, 83% of which are singletons. From germline, CDR1 is SGDLS and CDR2 YYNGEE. CDR3 length equals 14 residues. V lost 0 bases and J lost 2, with 8 bases in between. This TCR was sampled from a woman in her 50s who had been exposed to COVID-19. The J gene is TRBJ1-1, the V gene TRBV9; a weak D match, TRBD1 (5 bases). Sequencing was performed on PBMCs or T cells enriched from blood (not recorded which). In DNA form, the CDR3 reads TGTGCCAGCAGCGTAGACAGGCTAAACACTGAAGCTTTCTTT. Its translation: CASSVDRLNTEAFF.